The clone carrying this T cell receptor (beta chain) has only a few counts. Its antigen is not identified. The sample originates from a study of blood T cells in healthy people across ages. Study findings and constraints: The fall in TCR beta diversity per million T cells was roughly linear with age. Diversity was higher, and naive CD4+ cells more numerous, in long-lived donors than in aged donors.

Sample-barcoded 5' priming and a J-beta primer mix drove a second PCR of about 6 to 12 cycles. TCRdb fed the 5' RACE reads into MiXCR, producing one record per CDR3 protein. The repertoire holds 800,000 to 950,000 distinct CDR3 sequences, approximately 32% seen once, with 10% in the top ten. V was pared by 5 bases and J by 2 bases, with 7 bases between. The CDR3 loop spans 12 amino acids. CDR1 is SGHRS, CDR2 YFSETQ, per germline. These data are also associated with another study on T cells of mothers and their children. Per that study: Samples came from a few healthy Caucasian mothers and their six children. Each mother gave over 8 million TCR beta CDR3 reads; each child, around 3 million.

The sequence derives from a woman aged 40 to 55 in good health. The V call is TRBV5-1, the J call TRBJ1-2; unclear D gene. Sequencing was performed on blood. CDR3 DNA: TGCGCCAGCAGTGAGGTGAACTATGGCTACACCTTC. It yields the protein CASSEVNYGYTF.